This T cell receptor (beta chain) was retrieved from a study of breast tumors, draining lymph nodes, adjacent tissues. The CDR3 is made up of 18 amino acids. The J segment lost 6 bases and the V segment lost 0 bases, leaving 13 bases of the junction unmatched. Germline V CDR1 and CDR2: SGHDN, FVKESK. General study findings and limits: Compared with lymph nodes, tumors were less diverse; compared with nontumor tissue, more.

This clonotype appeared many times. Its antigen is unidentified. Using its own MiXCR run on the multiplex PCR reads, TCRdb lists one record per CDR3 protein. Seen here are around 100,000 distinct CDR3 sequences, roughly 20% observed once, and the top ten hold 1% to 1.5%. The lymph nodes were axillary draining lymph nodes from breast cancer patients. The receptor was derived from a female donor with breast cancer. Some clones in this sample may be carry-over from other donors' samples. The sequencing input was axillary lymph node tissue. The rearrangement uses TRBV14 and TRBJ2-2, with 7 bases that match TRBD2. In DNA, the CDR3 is TGTGCCAGCAGCCAAGATGTGACTCAGGCGGGAGTCTCCGGGGAGCTGTTTTTT. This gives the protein CASSQDVTQAGVSGELFF.